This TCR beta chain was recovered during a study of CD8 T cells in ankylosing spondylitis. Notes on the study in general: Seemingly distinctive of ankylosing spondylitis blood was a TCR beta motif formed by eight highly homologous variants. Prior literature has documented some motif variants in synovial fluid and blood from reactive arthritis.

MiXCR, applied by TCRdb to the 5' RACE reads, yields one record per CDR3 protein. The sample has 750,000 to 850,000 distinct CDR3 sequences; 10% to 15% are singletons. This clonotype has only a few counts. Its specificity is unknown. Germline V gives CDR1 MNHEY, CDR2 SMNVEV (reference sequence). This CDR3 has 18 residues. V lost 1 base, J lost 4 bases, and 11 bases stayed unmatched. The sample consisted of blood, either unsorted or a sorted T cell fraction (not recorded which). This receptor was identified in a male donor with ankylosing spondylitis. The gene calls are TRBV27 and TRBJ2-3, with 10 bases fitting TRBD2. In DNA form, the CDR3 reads TGTGCCAGCAGTTTATATGGGATAGCGGGAGGTCGTGCAGATACGCAGTATTTT. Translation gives CASSLYGIAGGRADTQYF.